This T cell receptor (beta chain) emerged from a study of T cell responses to AZD1222 COVID-19 vaccine. Study background: Timing groups of about 4 and about 12 weeks for second doses were pooled.

V shed 4 bases, J shed 4 bases, and the junction held 4 bases outside the gene matches. Germline assignment: CDR1 SGHRS and CDR2 YFSETQ. The CDR3 contains 14 residues. Sequencing used immunoSEQ multiplex PCR; TCRdb keeps in-frame clones, though not all of them. The sample yields around 120,000 clones, approximately 90% seen once. The chain links TRBV5-1 to TRBJ2-2; 7 nucleotides line up with TRBD1. The sample here was peripheral blood, taken on day 0 of AZD1222 vaccination. The sequence derives from an adult in good health. Here the CDR3 DNA reads TGCGCCAGCAGCCTATACAGGGGCACCGGGGAGCTGTTTTTT. This codes for CASSLYRGTGELFF.